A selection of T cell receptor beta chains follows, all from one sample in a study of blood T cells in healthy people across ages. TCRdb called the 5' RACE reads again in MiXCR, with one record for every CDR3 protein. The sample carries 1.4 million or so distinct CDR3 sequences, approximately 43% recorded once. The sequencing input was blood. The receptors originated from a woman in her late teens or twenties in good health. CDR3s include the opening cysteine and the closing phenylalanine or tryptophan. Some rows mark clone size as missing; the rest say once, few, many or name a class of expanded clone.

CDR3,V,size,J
CASSQEVLAGGRTDTQYF,TRBV3-1,-,TRBJ2-3
CASSQDRRVRRSNTEAFF,TRBV4-1,-,TRBJ1-1
CASSRQKQRLSYEQYF,TRBV6-2/TRBV6-3,few,TRBJ2-7
CTSSQSGDVLTF,TRBV7-9,-,TRBJ2-6
CASSRYEQETQYF,TRBV3-1,few,TRBJ2-5
CASSLASGRADEQYF,TRBV12-3/TRBV12-4,-,TRBJ2-7
CASSESGTGLETQYF,TRBV9,few,-
CASSVFSNQPQHF,TRBV5-1,-,TRBJ1-5
CASSRGRGTENTGELFF,TRBV27,once,TRBJ2-2
CASSYSRAYTDTQYF,TRBV6-5,-,TRBJ2-3
CASSYSVEGMGANTF,TRBV12-3/TRBV12-4,-,TRBJ1-2
CASSELEGPGLGSYNEQFF,TRBV25-1,-,TRBJ2-1
CASSLSGGISPYF,TRBV28,-,TRBJ2-5
CASRTGGIDEQFF,TRBV25-1,-,TRBJ2-1
CASSLRRTQSGEQFF,TRBV12-3/TRBV12-4,-,TRBJ2-1
CASSTTSGVYNEQYF,TRBV6-2/TRBV6-3,-,-
CSVLVRGLTDTQYF,TRBV29-1,few,TRBJ2-3
CSVARLLLSNEQFF,TRBV29-1,-,TRBJ2-1
CSARAGRVDTIYF,TRBV29-1,-,TRBJ1-3
CASSVAGVTYEQYF,TRBV11-1,few,TRBJ2-7
CASKRGQQYF,TRBV6-1,-,TRBJ2-5
CASSSTGTPITDTQYF,TRBV7-9,few,TRBJ2-3
CASTAGQTYGYTF,TRBV12-3/TRBV12-4,-,TRBJ1-2
CASRETGTRGELFF,TRBV6-2/TRBV6-3,-,TRBJ2-2
CASSRLTGNYNEQFF,TRBV14,few,TRBJ2-1
CATSRDGQSGANVLTF,TRBV15,-,TRBJ2-6
CASSPAGGDTQYF,TRBV4-1,few,TRBJ2-3
CASSQEAALARHTQYF,TRBV14,-,TRBJ2-3
CASSIQPAGGPYEQYF,TRBV9,few,TRBJ2-7
CSVDFGSTEAFF,TRBV29-1,few,TRBJ1-1
CASSFMELADNEQFF,TRBV12-3/TRBV12-4,-,TRBJ2-1
CASSLTPAASGGTDPQYF,TRBV12-3/TRBV12-4,-,TRBJ2-3
CASSEAGYGGGYTF,TRBV10-2,-,TRBJ1-2
CASSEGRVVQPQHF,TRBV10-2,-,TRBJ1-5
CASDYSNQPQHF,TRBV2,-,TRBJ1-5
CASSLADGDTYEQYF,TRBV7-8,few,TRBJ2-7
CATSDSTSGRARTQYF,TRBV24-1,-,TRBJ2-3
CATSDLFSKGTDTQYF,TRBV24-1,few,TRBJ2-3
CASSQELRSTLHF,TRBV3-1,many,TRBJ1-6
CASTSLGSPDTQYF,TRBV28,-,TRBJ2-3
CASGWDFYESLTDTQYF,TRBV12-5,few,TRBJ2-3
CSARDEAGSSYEQYF,TRBV20-1,few,TRBJ2-7
CASSPGTGNIQYF,TRBV4-3,-,TRBJ2-4
CAISEEQVTEAFF,TRBV10-3,-,TRBJ1-1
CASSSGSAGTDTQYF,TRBV6-2/TRBV6-3,-,TRBJ2-3
CASSEGVGENGELFF,TRBV6-1,-,TRBJ2-2
CASSRRVLGSYGQYF,TRBV11-2,-,TRBJ2-7
CVSIDRDLNGYTF,TRBV10-1,-,TRBJ1-2
CSAREHRSAQETQFF,TRBV20-1,-,-
CASRRTSGSIHEQYF,TRBV6-5,few,TRBJ2-7
CASRPPVGNSPLHF,TRBV6-5,-,TRBJ1-6
CASSLGSGRRSYNEQFF,TRBV5-1,-,TRBJ2-1
CASSPTGQFSPLHF,TRBV4-3,-,TRBJ1-6
CASSQVERGGNEQFF,TRBV4-3,few,TRBJ2-1
CSVERGGAPYEQYF,TRBV29-1,-,-